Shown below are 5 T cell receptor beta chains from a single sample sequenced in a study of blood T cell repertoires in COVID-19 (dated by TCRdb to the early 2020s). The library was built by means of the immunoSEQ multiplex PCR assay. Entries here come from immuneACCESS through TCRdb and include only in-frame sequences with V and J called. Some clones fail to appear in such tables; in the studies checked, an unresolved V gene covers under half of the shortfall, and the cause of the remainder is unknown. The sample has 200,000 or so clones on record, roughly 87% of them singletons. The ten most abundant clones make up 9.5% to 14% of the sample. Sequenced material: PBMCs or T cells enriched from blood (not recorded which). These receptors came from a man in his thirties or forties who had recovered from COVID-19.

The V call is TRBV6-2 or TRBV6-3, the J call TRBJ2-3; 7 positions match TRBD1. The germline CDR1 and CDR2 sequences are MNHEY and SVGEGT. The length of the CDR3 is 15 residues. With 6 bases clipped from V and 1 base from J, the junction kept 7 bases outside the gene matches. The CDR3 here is CASSDRDKGTDTQYF. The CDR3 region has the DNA TGTGCCAGCAGCGACAGGGACAAGGGCACAGATACGCAGTATTTT.

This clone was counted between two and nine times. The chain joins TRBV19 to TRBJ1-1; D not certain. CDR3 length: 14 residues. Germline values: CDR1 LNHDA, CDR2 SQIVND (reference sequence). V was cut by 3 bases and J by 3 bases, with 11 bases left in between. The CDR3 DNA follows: TGTGCCAGTAGTATCGGACGGGGTTACACTGAAGCTTTCTTT. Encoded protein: CASSIGRGYTEAFF.

The DNA of the CDR3 is TGTGCCTGGAGGTACCGGGACAGGGATGAAAAACTGTTTTTT. This encodes CAWRYRDRDEKLFF. The rearrangement joins TRBV30 to TRBJ1-4, with TRBD1 identical over 9 bases. Trimming removed 3 bases from V and 6 bases from J; junction bases left unmatched: 5. Looked up from germline, CDR1 is GTSNPN and CDR2 is SVGIG (reference sequence). There are 14 residues in the CDR3.

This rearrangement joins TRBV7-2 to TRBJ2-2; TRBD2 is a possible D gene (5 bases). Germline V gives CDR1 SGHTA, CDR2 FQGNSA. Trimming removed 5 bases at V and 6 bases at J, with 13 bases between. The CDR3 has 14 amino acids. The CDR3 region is CASSPTRSAGELFF. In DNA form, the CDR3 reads TGTGCCAGCAGCCCAACTAGAAGCGCCGGGGAGCTGTTTTTT.

CDR3: CASSRFSGGQYKETQYF. The CDR3 coding sequence is TGTGCCAGCAGCCGTTTTAGCGGGGGGCAATACAAAGAGACCCAGTACTTC. V is TRBV3-1 (or the pseudogene TRBV3-2) and J is TRBJ2-5; 10 nucleotides line up with TRBD2. The CDR3 length is 17 residues. V lost 4 bases, J lost 3 bases, and 11 bases stayed unmatched. CDR1 LGHDT and CDR2 YNNKEL come from the germline V gene (reference sequence).